Listed here are 17 T cell receptor beta chains from one sample, sequenced in a study of T cells in Graves' hyperthyroidism and ophthalmopathy. Amplified regions were TCR beta CDR3 sequences from RNA transcripts. TCR CDR3 regions were first amplified by RT-PCR with HTBI primers. TCRdb redid the calling of the multiplex PCR reads with MiXCR, one entry per CDR3 protein. The data contain some 500,000 distinct CDR3 sequences, approximately 15% of them singletons. The sequencing input was blood. The source of these receptors is a woman aged 18-29 years with Graves' hyperthyroidism.

This clonotype has just a few counts. This sequence joins TRBV12-3 or TRBV12-4 and TRBJ1-1; D is perhaps TRBD1 (5 bases). V was trimmed by 2 bases and J by 6 bases, leaving 10 bases between them. CDR3 length equals 13 residues. The DNA of the CDR3 is TGTGCCAGCAGTTTAAGGGGTAGGGCTGAAGCTTTCTTT. It is translated as CASSLRGRAEAFF.

The chain combines TRBV9 with TRBJ2-1; no firm D call. The CDR3 is made up of 13 amino acids. Trimming cost V 4 bases and J 9 bases, with 14 bases left between them. Germline loops: CDR1 SGDLS, CDR2 YYNGEE. This CDR3 reads CASSPRDSSEQFF. CDR3 sequence (DNA): TGTGCCAGCAGCCCTCGTGACTCCTCTGAGCAGTTCTTC.

The chain uses TRBV5-4 and TRBJ2-7, with 8 bases identical to TRBD2. The CDR3 has 17 amino acids. Germline trimming cut 6 bases from V and 6 bases from J; bases unmatched to any gene: 20. From germline, CDR1 is SGHNT and CDR2 YYREEE (reference sequence). The CDR3 bases are TGTGCCAGCACCAAGGATGGACGGGAGGGGAGACTGCGCGAGCAGTACTTC. Its translation is CASTKDGREGRLREQYF.

This clonotype has just a few counts. The chain joins TRBV6-5 to TRBJ1-1, with D unclear. Germline lookup yields CDR1 MNHEY and CDR2 SVGAGI. This CDR3 contains 13 residues. V lost 0 bases to trimming and J lost 7 bases, with 9 bases between them. As DNA, the CDR3 is TGTGCCAGCAGTTACTCATCGGATGGTGAAGCTTTCTTT. Translated: CASSYSSDGEAFF.

This clonotype appeared a few times. The chain employs TRBV12-3 or TRBV12-4 and TRBJ2-7; unclear D gene. The CDR3 runs to 11 residues. The ends were cut back, 7 bases at V and 6 bases at J, with 10 bases in the middle. CDR3 nucleotides: TGTGCCAGCACGATCGGCTTCGAGCAGTACTTC. This translates into CASTIGFEQYF.

On this clonotype: A much larger clone differs from this one at a single base, so this may be a read error. This is likely a read error, given that the CDR3 carries no conserved phenylalanine or tryptophan at its end. The V call is TRBV30, the J call TRBJ1-5; a weak D match, TRBD1 (5 bases). Trimming shortened V by 2 bases and J by 6 bases, and 26 bases separated the two germline ends. Germline values: CDR1 GTSNPN, CDR2 SVGIG (reference sequence). This CDR3 region has 18 residues. The CDR3 loop reads CAWSSKSVHGRVGQPQHL. CDR3 coding DNA: TGTGCCTGGAGTTCCAAGAGTGTACACGGCAGGGTGGGTCAGCCCCAGCATTTA.

This rearrangement joins TRBV7-6 to TRBJ2-7; 10 bases agree with TRBD2. This CDR3 comprises 15 residues. The V gene's germline CDR1 is SGHVS and CDR2 FNYEAQ. V lost 4 bases, J lost 1 base, and 4 bases stayed unmatched. DNA for the CDR3: TGTGCCAGCAGCTCCGGGACTAGCGATTCCTACGAGCAGTACGTC. Its protein is CASSSGTSDSYEQYV.

The table lists this clonotype with a few counts. This clone may be a read error of a much larger clone one base away. The CDR3 region is CAGSPGQGHYNEQFF. CDR3 bases: TGTGCCGGCAGTCCCGGACAGGGGCATTACAATGAGCAGTTCTTC. The chain joins TRBV12-3 or TRBV12-4 to TRBJ2-1, with TRBD1 identical over 9 bases. The CDR3 covers 15 residues.

This clonotype has at least ten counts. J is TRBJ2-7 and V is TRBV28; 7 positions match TRBD2. CDR1 is MDHEN and CDR2 is SYDVKM in the germline V gene. The CDR3 has 15 residues. After removal of 3 bases from V and 1 base from J, the junction contained 6 bases not matched to a gene. CDR3 region: CASSFGGEGSYEQYF. In DNA form, the CDR3 reads TGTGCCAGCAGTTTTGGCGGGGAGGGTTCCTACGAGCAGTACTTC.

The rearrangement links TRBV30 to TRBJ2-1; maybe TRBD2 (6 bases). Trimming took 3 bases from V and 1 from J, leaving 10 bases between them. Germline assignment: CDR1 GTSNPN and CDR2 SVGIG (reference sequence). The CDR3 sequence is 14 residues long. The CDR3 coding sequence is TGTGCCTGGAGGTCGGAGGGTTCCTACAATGAGCAGTTCTTC. Translating gives CAWRSEGSYNEQFF.

This clonotype was picked up many times. The J gene is TRBJ1-1, the V gene TRBV27; D ambiguous. V lost 3 bases and J lost 1, with 12 bases in between. The CDR3 totals 15 residues. CDR1 is MNHEY, CDR2 SMNVEV, per germline (reference sequence). Here the CDR3 reads CASSFQARENTEAFF. In nucleotides, the CDR3 is TGTGCCAGCAGTTTCCAGGCACGAGAGAACACTGAAGCTTTCTTT.

This clonotype has just a few counts. The chain employs TRBV19 and TRBJ2-1; 7 bases match TRBD1. The CDR3 extends over 15 amino acids. J gave up 4 bases and V 8 bases, and 11 bases lay outside the gene matches. CDR1 is LNHDA, CDR2 SQIVND, per germline (reference sequence). The CDR3 sequence is CASRLRDSAYNEQFF. CDR3 sequence (DNA): TGTGCCAGTCGTCTCCGGGACAGCGCGTACAATGAGCAGTTCTTC.

Note on this clonotype: One end of the junction is discordant with germline, which a read error may explain. The rearrangement joins TRBV9 to TRBJ2-1, with D possibly called TRBD1 or TRBD2 (6 bases each). The germline V gene encodes CDR1 SGDLS and CDR2 YYNGEE. This CDR3 comprises 15 residues. CDR3: CASSLGGSSYDEQFF. The CDR3 coding sequence is TGTGCCAGCAGCTTAGGGGGGAGCTCCTACGATGAGCAGTTCTTC.

This clonotype was seen at least ten times. CDR3 in DNA: TGTGCCAGCAGCCAAGCTAATAGCAATCAGCCCCAGCATTTT. This translates into CASSQANSNQPQHF. This chain uses TRBV3-1 with TRBJ1-5; D remains ambiguous. The CDR3 has 14 amino acids. Trimming stripped 1 base from V and 0 bases from J, with 4 bases between. Germline V CDR1 and CDR2: LGHDT, YNNKEL (reference sequence).

This clonotype was observed many times. This chain connects TRBV6-5 to TRBJ2-2; 11 bases agree with TRBD2. Germline values: CDR1 MNHEY, CDR2 SVGAGI. After removal of 2 bases from V and 3 bases from J, the junction contained 5 bases not matched to a gene. CDR3 length: 17 amino acids. The CDR3 nucleotides read TGTGCCAGCAGTTACGGTAGCGGGAGGGCCGACACCGGGGAGCTGTTTTTT. Its translation is CASSYGSGRADTGELFF.

J is TRBJ1-1 and V is TRBV11-2; D remains unclear. Germline CDR1 reads SGHAT; CDR2 reads FQNNGV. This CDR3 comprises 15 residues. The ends were cut back, 4 bases at V and 4 bases at J, with 16 bases in the middle. CDR3 in DNA: TGTGCCAGCAGCTCGCCAGGATCGAAGGGCACTGAAGCTTTCTTT. Protein sequence: CASSSPGSKGTEAFF.

There are many counts of this clonotype. The chain uses TRBV20-1 and TRBJ2-3; 7 nucleotides line up with TRBD2. V trimming: 0 bases; J trimming: 5 bases; junction bases outside the gene matches: 8. This CDR3 comprises 15 residues. Per germline, CDR1 DFQATT and CDR2 SNEGSKA (reference sequence). The DNA of the CDR3 is TGCAGTGCTAGAGATGGGGCGGGAGCGGTAGATACGCAGTATTTT. Translation: CSARDGAGAVDTQYF.